A selection of T cell receptor beta chains follows, all from one sample in a study of control samples from healthy donors and cancer patients. Profiling relied on immunoSEQ multiplex PCR, and the TCRdb table lists in-frame clones only, not all of them. The top ten hold 2% to 2.5% of the sample, which has around 120,000 clones, around nine tenths seen once. The specimen was blood. These receptors all stem from a woman in her 70s in good health. Both conserved end residues are part of each CDR3. Expanded clones are given a class, and other clones once, few, many or no size at all.

>TRBV7-3|TRBJ2-7|-
CASSLGSHYEQYF
>TRBV3-1/TRBV3-2|TRBJ1-1|-
CASSQAGREGEAFF
>TRBV19|TRBJ1-3|-
CASSSRGLGNTIYF
>TRBV6-6|TRBJ1-5|-
CASSYSGGSQPQHF
>TRBV21-1|TRBJ2-1|few
CASSNLDGGGIYNEQFF
>TRBV3-1/TRBV3-2|TRBJ2-7|-
CASSQGQRGYEQYF
>TRBV4-1|TRBJ2-7|-
CASSPRDGYEQYF
>TRBV2|TRBJ2-5|-
CASSESGGLHKTQYF
>TRBV6-6|TRBJ1-5|-
CASSYDSGVQPQHF
>TRBV6-2/TRBV6-3|TRBJ1-2|-
CASSSTGSNYGYTF